This T cell receptor (beta chain) was sequenced in a study of PD-1 blockade in classical Hodgkin lymphoma. Sequenced by immunoSEQ multiplex PCR; TCRdb stores in-frame clones only, minus some. The table has roughly 77,000 clones, roughly 92% seen once. Study-wide points: Repertoire difference causes, possibly disease activity or prior therapy, remain undefined.

This clone was seen a single time. Its target is not known. One end of the junction does not line up with germline, which may come from a read error. Sample time point: newly diagnosed, previously untreated cHL patient sample. Germline-derived CDR1 and CDR2 are MNHNY and SVGAGI (reference sequence). The CDR3 is 13 residues long. The sample comprised peripheral blood mononuclear cells (PBMCs). The rearrangement uses TRBV6-6 and TRBJ1-6, with no clear D. This clonotype was sampled from a human donor with classical Hodgkin lymphoma. The CDR3 DNA sequence: TGTGCCAGCAGTTATTCCTTTAATTCACCCCTCCACTTT. Its translation is CASSYSFNSPLHF.